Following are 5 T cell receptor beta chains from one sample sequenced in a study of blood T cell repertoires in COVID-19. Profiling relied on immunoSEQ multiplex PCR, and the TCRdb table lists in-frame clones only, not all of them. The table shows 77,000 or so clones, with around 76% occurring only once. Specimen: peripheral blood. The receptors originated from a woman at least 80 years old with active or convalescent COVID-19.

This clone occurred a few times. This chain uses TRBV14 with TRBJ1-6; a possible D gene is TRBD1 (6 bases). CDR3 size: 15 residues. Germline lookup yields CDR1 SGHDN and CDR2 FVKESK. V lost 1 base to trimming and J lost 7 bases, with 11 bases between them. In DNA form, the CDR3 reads TGTGCCAGCAGCCAAGTTATCGGACAGAATTCACCCCTCCACTTT. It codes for CASSQVIGQNSPLHF.

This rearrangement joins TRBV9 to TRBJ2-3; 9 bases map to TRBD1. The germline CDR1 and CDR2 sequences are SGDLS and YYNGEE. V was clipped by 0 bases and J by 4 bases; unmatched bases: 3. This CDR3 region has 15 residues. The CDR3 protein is CASSVGTGESDTQYF. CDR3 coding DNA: TGTGCCAGCAGCGTAGGGACAGGGGAATCAGATACGCAGTATTTT.

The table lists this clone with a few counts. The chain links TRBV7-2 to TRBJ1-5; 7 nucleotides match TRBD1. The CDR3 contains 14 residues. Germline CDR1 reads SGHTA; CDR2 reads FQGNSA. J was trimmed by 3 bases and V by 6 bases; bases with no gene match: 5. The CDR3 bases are TGTGCCAGCAGTCCAGGACAGGACAATCAGCCCCAGCATTTT. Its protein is CASSPGQDNQPQHF.

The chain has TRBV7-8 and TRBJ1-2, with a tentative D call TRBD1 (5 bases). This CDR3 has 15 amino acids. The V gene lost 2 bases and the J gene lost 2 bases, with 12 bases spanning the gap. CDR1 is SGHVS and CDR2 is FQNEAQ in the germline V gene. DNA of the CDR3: TGTGCCAGCAGCTTAACGCGATCAGGGAACTATGGCTACACCTTC. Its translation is CASSLTRSGNYGYTF.

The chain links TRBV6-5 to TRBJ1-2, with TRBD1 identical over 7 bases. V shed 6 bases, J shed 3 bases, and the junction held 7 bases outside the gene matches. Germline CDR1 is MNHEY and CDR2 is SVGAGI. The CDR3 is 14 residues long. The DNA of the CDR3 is TGTGCCAGCAGATCAGGGGGTTTTGACTATGGCTACACCTTC. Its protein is CASRSGGFDYGYTF.